The present TCR beta chain was sequenced within a study of sequential checkpoint blockade in melanoma. Overall study: Each arm's sequence ended with maintenance nivolumab. Around 21 patients had matched tumor biopsies before treatment and at week 13 after nivolumab or ipilimumab alone. Study-wide points: Rising tumor T-cell fraction and clonality meant about 30 times likelier benefit.

As for this clone: Its antigen is currently unknown.

The repertoire was sequenced with immunoSEQ multiplex PCR; TCRdb's copy has only in-frame clones and lacks some. The data hold 10,000 to 15,000 clones, with about 26% observed a single time. Regarding treatment: randomized to nivolumab then ipilimumab (arm A) or the reverse (arm B). Germline-derived CDR1 and CDR2 are SNHLY and FYNNEI. Trimming stripped 3 bases from V and 3 bases from J, with 3 bases between. This CDR3 region has 12 residues. The sample was tumor tissue (inferred from file names), taken from a patient given nivolumab and ipilimumab in sequence. The TCR was taken from a human donor with melanoma. The rearrangement links TRBV2 to TRBJ1-3, with unresolved D. CDR3 sequence: CASSELGNTIYF. The CDR3 DNA is TGTGCCAGCAGTGAGCTTGGAAACACCATATATTTT.